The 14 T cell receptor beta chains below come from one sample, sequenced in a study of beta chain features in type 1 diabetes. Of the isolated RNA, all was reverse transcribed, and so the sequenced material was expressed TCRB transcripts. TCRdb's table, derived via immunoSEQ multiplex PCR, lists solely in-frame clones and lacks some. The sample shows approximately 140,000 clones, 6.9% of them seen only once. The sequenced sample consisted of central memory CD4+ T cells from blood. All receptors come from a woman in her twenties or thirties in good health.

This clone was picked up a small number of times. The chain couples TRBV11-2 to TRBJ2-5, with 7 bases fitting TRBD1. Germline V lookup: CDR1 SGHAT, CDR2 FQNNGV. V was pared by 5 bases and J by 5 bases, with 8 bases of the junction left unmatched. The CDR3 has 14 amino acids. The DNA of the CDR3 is TGTGCCAGCAGCCCAACTACAGGGGTGGAGACCCAGTACTTC. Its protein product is CASSPTTGVETQYF.

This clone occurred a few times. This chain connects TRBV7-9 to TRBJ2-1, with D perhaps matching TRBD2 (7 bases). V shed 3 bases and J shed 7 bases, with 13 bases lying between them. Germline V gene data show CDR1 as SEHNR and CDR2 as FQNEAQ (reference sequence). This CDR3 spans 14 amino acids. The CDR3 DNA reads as TGTGCCAGCAGCTTTCGGGGGGCAGGGAATGAGCAGTTCTTC. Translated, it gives CASSFRGAGNEQFF. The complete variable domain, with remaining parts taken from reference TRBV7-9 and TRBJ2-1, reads DTGVSQNPRHKITKRGQNVTFRCDPISEHNRLYWYRQTLGQGPEFLTYFQNEAQLEKSRLLSDRFSAERPKGSFSTLEIQRTEQGDSAMYLCASSFRGAGNEQFFGPGTRLTVL.

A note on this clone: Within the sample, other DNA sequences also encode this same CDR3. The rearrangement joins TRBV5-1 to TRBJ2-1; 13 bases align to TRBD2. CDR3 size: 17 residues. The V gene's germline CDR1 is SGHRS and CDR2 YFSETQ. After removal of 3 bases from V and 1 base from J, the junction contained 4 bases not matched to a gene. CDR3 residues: CASSSGGLAGSYNEQFF. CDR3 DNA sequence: TGCGCCAGCAGCTCGGGGGGACTAGCGGGGTCCTACAATGAGCAGTTCTTC.

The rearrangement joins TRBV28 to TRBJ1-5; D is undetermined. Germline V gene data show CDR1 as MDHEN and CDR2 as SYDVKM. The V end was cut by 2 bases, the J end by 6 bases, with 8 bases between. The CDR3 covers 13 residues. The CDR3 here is CASSLPGSQPQHF. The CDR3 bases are TGTGCCAGCAGTTTACCGGGTTCTCAGCCCCAGCATTTT. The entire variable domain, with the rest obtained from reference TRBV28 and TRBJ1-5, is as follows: DVKVTQSSRYLVKRTGEKVFLECVQDMDHENMFWYRQDPGLGLRLIYFSYDVKMKEKGDIPEGYSVSREKKERFSLILESASTNQTSMYLCASSLPGSQPQHFGDGTRLSIL.

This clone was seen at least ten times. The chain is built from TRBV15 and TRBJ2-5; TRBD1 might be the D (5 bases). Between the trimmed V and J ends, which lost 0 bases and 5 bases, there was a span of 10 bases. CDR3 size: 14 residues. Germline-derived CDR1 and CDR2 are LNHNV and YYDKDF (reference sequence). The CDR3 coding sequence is TGTGCCACCAGCAGAGATCGCAGGGATGAGACCCAGTACTTC. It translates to CATSRDRRDETQYF.

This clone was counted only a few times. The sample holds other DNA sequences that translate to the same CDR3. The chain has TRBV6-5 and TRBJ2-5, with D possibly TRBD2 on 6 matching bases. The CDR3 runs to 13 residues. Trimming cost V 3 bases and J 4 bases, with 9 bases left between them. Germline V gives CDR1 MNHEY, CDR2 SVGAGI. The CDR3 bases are TGTGCCAGCAGTTATTTTAGCGGAGAGACCCAGTACTTC. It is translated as CASSYFSGETQYF.

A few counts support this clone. The chain's CDR3 is CASSTRGTGVYEQYF. CDR3 bases: TGTGCCAGCAGTACCAGGGGGACAGGGGTCTACGAGCAGTACTTC. This chain links TRBV27 with TRBJ2-7; 10 nucleotides agree with TRBD1. Germline V gene sequence: CDR1 MNHEY, CDR2 SMNVEV (reference sequence). The CDR3 has 15 residues. The V segment lost 5 bases and the J segment 3 bases; nucleotides outside the gene matches: 7.

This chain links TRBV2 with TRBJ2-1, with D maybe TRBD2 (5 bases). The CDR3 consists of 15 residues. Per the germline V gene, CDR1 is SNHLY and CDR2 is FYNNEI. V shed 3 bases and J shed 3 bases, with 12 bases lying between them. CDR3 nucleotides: TGTGCCAGCAGTGAGGAGGCCGATCTCTACAATGAGCAGTTCTTC. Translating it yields CASSEEADLYNEQFF.

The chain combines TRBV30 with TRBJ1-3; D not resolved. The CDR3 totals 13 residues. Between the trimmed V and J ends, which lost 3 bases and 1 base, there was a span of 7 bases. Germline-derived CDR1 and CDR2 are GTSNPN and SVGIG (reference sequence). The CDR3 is CAWSHLSGNTIYF. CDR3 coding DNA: TGTGCCTGGAGCCACTTGTCTGGAAACACCATATATTTT.

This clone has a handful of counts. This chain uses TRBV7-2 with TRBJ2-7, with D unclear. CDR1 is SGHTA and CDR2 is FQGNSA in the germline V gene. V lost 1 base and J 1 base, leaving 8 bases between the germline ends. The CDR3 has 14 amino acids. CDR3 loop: CASSLGVKSYEQYF. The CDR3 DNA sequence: TGTGCCAGCAGCTTAGGAGTGAAATCCTACGAGCAGTACTTC.

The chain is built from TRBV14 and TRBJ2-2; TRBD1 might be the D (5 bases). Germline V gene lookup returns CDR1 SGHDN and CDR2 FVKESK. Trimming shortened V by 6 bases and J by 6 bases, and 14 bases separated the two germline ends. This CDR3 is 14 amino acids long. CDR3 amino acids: CASSTQGPPGELFF. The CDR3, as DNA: TGTGCCAGCAGTACCCAGGGCCCACCCGGGGAGCTGTTTTTT.

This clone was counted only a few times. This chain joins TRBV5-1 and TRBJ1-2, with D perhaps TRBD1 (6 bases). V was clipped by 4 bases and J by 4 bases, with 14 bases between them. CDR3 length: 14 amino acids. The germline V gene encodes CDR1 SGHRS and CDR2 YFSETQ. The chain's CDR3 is CASSDSQGSYGYTF. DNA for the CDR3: TGCGCCAGCAGCGACTCACAGGGCTCCTATGGCTACACCTTC.

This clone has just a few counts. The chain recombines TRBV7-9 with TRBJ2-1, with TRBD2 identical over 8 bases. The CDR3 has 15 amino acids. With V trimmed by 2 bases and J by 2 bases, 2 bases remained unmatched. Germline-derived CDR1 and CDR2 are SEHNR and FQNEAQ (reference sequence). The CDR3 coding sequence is TGTGCCAGCAGCTTAAACGGGAGGGCCTACAATGAGCAGTTCTTC. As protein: CASSLNGRAYNEQFF.

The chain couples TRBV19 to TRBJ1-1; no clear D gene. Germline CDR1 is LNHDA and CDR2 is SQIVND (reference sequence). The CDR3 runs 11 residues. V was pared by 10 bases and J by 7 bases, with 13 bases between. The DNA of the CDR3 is TGTGCCACCTCCGAGCGCGGTGAAGCTTTCTTT. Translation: CATSERGEAFF.